This is a list of T cell receptor beta chains from one sample in a study of CD8 T cells in Susac syndrome. MiXCR, run by TCRdb on the immunoSEQ multiplex PCR reads, gives a single entry per CDR3 protein. This table holds roughly 200,000 distinct CDR3 sequences, about 91% found once. The sample comprised CD4+ T cells from PBMCs. These receptors were collected from a human donor with Susac syndrome. CDR3s include the opening cysteine and the closing phenylalanine or tryptophan.

>TRBV7-9|TRBJ1-1
CASRTGGVSGRTEAFF
>TRBV30|TRBJ2-6
CAWTIMGLSGANVLTF
>TRBV3-1|TRBJ2-7
CASRSSGSYEQYF
>TRBV5-1|TRBJ2-1
CASSPGTSDNEQFF
>TRBV20-1|TRBJ2-1
CSATGASGGTYNEQFF
>TRBV12-3/TRBV12-4|TRBJ2-7
CASSLATIRDEQYF
>TRBV29-1|TRBJ2-6
CSVGFGSGANVLTF
>TRBV7-9|TRBJ2-5
CASGDSHQETQYF
>TRBV3-1|TRBJ2-7
CASSQDYYEQYF
>TRBV9|TRBJ2-1
CASSVLAYNEQFF
>TRBV12-3/TRBV12-4|TRBJ2-1
CASSPGTGGYNEQFF
>TRBV10-2|TRBJ2-1
CASSSQGAGGQFF
>TRBV6-6|TRBJ2-7
CASRETQGYEQYF
>TRBV2|TRBJ2-7
CASIPEAGAIHEQYF
>TRBV5-1|TRBJ1-5
CASSLWPPGQGINQPQHF
>TRBV20-1|TRBJ2-1
CSATKFRGVYSEQFF
>TRBV7-3|TRBJ2-3
CASSAGTGSGTDTQYF
>TRBV19|TRBJ1-2
CATKSGQGLYGYTF
>TRBV20-1|TRBJ2-5
CSAAQSVSQYF
>TRBV27|TRBJ2-7
CASSLFPQGTYEQYF
>TRBV27|TRBJ2-3
CASSLQGAVEDTQYF
>TRBV12-3/TRBV12-4|TRBJ1-2
CASRDRTGASNYGYTF
>TRBV19|TRBJ2-5
CASTPGTSAPETQYF
>TRBV6-5|TRBJ2-7
CASQAPGVQYF
>TRBV5-1|TRBJ2-5
CASSWGEGETQYF
>TRBV2|TRBJ2-3
CASSEGVAETDTQYF
>TRBV2|TRBJ1-6
CASSVRTNSPLHF
>TRBV18|TRBJ2-3
CASSPVPGADTQYF
>TRBV2|TRBJ1-4
CASNRQGMFEKLFF
>TRBV2|TRBJ2-1
CASSTTGLAGQFF
>TRBV7-3|TRBJ2-1
CASSSGCQSYNEQFF
>TRBV11-2|TRBJ1-2
CASSSAGQGVVGYTF
>TRBV6-4|TRBJ1-5
CASSDSIGRVGPYSNQPQHF
>TRBV3-1|TRBJ2-1
CASTPGTSSYNEQFF
>TRBV29-1|TRBJ2-3
CSGSYQSGGTDTQYF
>TRBV29-1|TRBJ2-5
CSVSDTNFATQYF
>TRBV20-1|TRBJ2-7
CSARPGQGFYEQYF
>TRBV3-1|TRBJ2-3
CASSPQAGTGTDTQYF
>TRBV12-3/TRBV12-4|TRBJ2-3
CASSFVQGIVTDTQYF